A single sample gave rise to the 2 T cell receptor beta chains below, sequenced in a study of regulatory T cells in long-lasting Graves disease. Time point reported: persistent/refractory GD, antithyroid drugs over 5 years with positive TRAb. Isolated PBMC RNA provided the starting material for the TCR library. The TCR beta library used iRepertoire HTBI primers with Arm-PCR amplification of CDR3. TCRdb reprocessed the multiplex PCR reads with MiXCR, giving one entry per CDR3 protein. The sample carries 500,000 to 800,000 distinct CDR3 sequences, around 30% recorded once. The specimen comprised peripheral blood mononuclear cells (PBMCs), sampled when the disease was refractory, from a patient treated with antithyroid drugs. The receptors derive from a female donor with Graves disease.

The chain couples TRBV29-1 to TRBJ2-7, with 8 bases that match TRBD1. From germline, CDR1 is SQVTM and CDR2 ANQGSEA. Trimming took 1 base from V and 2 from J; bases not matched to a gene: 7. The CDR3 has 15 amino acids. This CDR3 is CSVEGVQGETYEQYF. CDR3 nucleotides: TGCAGCGTTGAAGGGGTACAGGGGGAAACCTACGAGCAGTACTTC.

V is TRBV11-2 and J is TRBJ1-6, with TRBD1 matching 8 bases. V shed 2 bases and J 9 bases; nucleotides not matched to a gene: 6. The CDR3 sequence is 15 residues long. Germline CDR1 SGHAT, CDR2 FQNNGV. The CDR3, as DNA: TGTGCCAGCAGCTTAAATGGACAGGGCAGTTCACCCCTCCACTTT. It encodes CASSLNGQGSSPLHF. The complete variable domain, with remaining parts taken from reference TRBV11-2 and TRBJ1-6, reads EAGVAQSPRYKIIEKRQSVAFWCNPISGHATLYWYQQILGQGPKLLIQFQNNGVVDDSQLPKDRFSAERLKGVDSTLKIQPAKLEDSAVYLCASSLNGQGSSPLHFGNGTRLTVT.